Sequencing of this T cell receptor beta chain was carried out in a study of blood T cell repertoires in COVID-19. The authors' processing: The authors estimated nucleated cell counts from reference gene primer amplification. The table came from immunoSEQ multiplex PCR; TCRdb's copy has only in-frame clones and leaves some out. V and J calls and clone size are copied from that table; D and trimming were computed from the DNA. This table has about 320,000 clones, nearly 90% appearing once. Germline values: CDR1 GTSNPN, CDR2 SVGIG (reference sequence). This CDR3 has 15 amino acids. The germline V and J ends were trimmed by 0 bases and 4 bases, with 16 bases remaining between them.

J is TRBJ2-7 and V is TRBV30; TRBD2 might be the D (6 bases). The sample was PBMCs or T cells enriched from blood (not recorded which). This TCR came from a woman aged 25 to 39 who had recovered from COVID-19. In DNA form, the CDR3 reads TGTGCCTGGAGTGTCCTCAACCTTGGGACTTACGAGCAGTACTTC. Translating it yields CAWSVLNLGTYEQYF.